The source of this T cell receptor (beta chain) is a study of CD8 T cells in Susac syndrome. The V and J ends lost 4 bases and 6 bases respectively, with 7 bases between them. Germline CDR1 and CDR2: GTSNPN and SVGIG (reference sequence). This CDR3 is built from 11 residues. Reverse transcription of roughly 0.5 to 1 ug RNA used random hexamers. One entry per CDR3 protein results from TCRdb running MiXCR on the immunoSEQ multiplex PCR reads. The sample records about 130,000 distinct CDR3 sequences, about 95% being singletons. The receptor's source is a human donor with Susac syndrome. The V and J genes are TRBV30 and TRBJ2-1; D not certain. The sample comprised CD8+ T cells from PBMCs. This CDR3 reads CAWMSFNEQFF. The CDR3 nucleotides read TGTGCCTGGATGTCATTCAATGAGCAGTTCTTC.